These 7 T cell receptor beta chains share one sample of origin, sequenced in a study of cytomegalovirus exposure and HLA in healthy donors. The PCR contained 60 Vbeta and 13 Jbeta primers. Repertoires were generated with immunoSEQ multiplex PCR, while TCRdb's copy carries only in-frame clones and drops some. The sample has fewer than 150,000 clones, approximately 80% seen once. Input material: PBMCs. These receptors originate from a woman aged 25 to 39 in good health and CMV-seropositive.

The chain joins TRBV5-6 to TRBJ1-5; 9 bases match TRBD1. Germline CDR1 SGHDT, CDR2 YYEEEE. Losses at the gene ends were 0 bases for V and 6 bases for J; bases not matched to a gene: 7. This CDR3 has 16 residues. The CDR3 DNA reads TGTGCCAGCAGCTTGGGGACAGGGGTGATTCGTCAGCCCCAGCATTTT. Protein: CASSLGTGVIRQPQHF.

DNA for the CDR3: TGTGCCAGTAAACCCACGGACAGGGGGAATCAGCCCCAGCATTTT. Amino acid sequence: CASKPTDRGNQPQHF. The chain is built from TRBV19 and TRBJ1-5; 10 bases map to TRBD1. This CDR3 contains 15 residues. V lost 7 bases to trimming and J lost 4 bases; unmatched junction nucleotides: 7. The germline CDR1 and CDR2 sequences are LNHDA and SQIVND (reference sequence).

This clone was counted a few times. The V gene is TRBV27, the J gene TRBJ2-7, with TRBD2 matching over 9 bases. Germline CDR1 is MNHEY and CDR2 is SMNVEV (reference sequence). V was pared by 7 bases and J by 0 bases, with 10 bases of the junction left unmatched. The CDR3 runs to 16 residues. The CDR3 loop reads CASMASLAGNSYEQYF. CDR3 nucleotide sequence: TGTGCCAGCATGGCATCTCTAGCGGGGAACTCCTACGAGCAGTACTTC.

The chain combines TRBV6-5 with TRBJ2-5; TRBD1 agrees at 7 bases. The CDR3 consists of 13 residues. The germline V gene encodes CDR1 MNHEY and CDR2 SVGAGI. V gave up 6 bases and J gave up 5 bases; unmatched junction bases: 6. The CDR3 here is CASSQGDWETQYF. For the CDR3, the DNA is TGTGCCAGCAGCCAGGGGGATTGGGAGACCCAGTACTTC.

This sequence joins TRBV7-6 and TRBJ2-7, with TRBD2 matching 9 bases. Looked up from germline, CDR1 is SGHVS and CDR2 is FNYEAQ. The CDR3 is 15 residues long. After removal of 1 base from V and 5 bases from J, the junction contained 6 bases not matched to a gene. CDR3 in DNA: TGTGCCAGCAGCTTAGACCTAGCGGGAATCGACGAGCAGTACTTC. As protein: CASSLDLAGIDEQYF. The variable domain in full, completed from reference TRBV7-6 and TRBJ2-7, reads GAGVSQSPRYKVTKRGQDVALRCDPISGHVSLYWYRQALGQGPEFLTYFNYEAQQDKSGLPNDRFSAERPEGSISTLTIQRTEQRDSAMYRCASSLDLAGIDEQYFGPGTRLTVT.

The rearrangement uses TRBV18 and TRBJ1-5, with 9 bases matching TRBD1. J lost 7 bases, V lost 5 bases, and 12 bases had no gene match. The CDR3 runs to 16 residues. The germline V gene encodes CDR1 KGHSH and CDR2 LQKENI. The CDR3 loop reads CASSVSGTGFWQPQHF. The CDR3 DNA reads TGTGCCAGCTCAGTCTCCGGGACAGGGTTTTGGCAGCCCCAGCATTTT.

This chain uses TRBV6-1 with TRBJ2-7, with D possibly being TRBD2 (5 bases). The CDR3 length is 15 residues. Germline CDR1 reads MNHNS; CDR2 reads SASEGT. V lost 4 bases and J 0 bases, leaving 13 bases between the germline ends. The CDR3 nucleotides read TGTGCCAGCAGTGTTCGGGGATCTTACTCCTACGAGCAGTACTTC. This sequence encodes CASSVRGSYSYEQYF.